Listed here is a single T cell receptor beta chain. Its binding antigen is unknown. Base qualities are missing; no much larger clone stands one base away. Library preparation employed 5' RACE. These reads were obtained on an Illumina HiSeq 2500. A second PCR of 7 to 11 cycles was performed with a sample-barcoded 5' primer and a J-beta primer mix. A unique molecular identifier was introduced onto each TCR beta cDNA molecule by a template-switch 5' adaptor carrying 12 random nucleotides. Each sample yielded at least 3 million CDR3-containing paired-end reads. First-strand cDNA synthesis was performed from all RNA using the Mint cDNA synthesis kit, with priming by a TRBC-specific oligonucleotide. After uracil-DNA glycosylase treatment, a first 18-cycle PCR used universal primers M1SS and BC2_uni_R on all cDNA. The published analysis was carried out like this. Each sample was normalized by randomly selecting 1 million high-quality reads, each carrying a distinct molecular identifier. Instead of being binned into consensus sequences, reads that shared molecular identifiers were thrown out. CDR3 identification, clonotype clustering and error correction used MiTCR with a Q25 quality threshold and the strictest error-elimination algorithm. A nonparametric unseen species model using Euler transformation provided a lower-bound estimate of total TCR beta diversity. The public reads were reanalyzed by TCRdb: fastp trimming at Q25, MiXCR alignment, in-frame beta chains only. Records with the same CDR3 protein are collapsed into one entry carrying the most frequent genes and DNA. These V and J calls are TCRdb output, not the study's own analysis. The sample table contains 1.5 million to 2 million distinct CDR3 sequences; only one count was recorded for around half of them. The leading ten clones occupy roughly 2.1% of the sample.

The data derive from a study of blood T cells in healthy people across ages (dated by TCRdb to the mid-2010s). General notes on the study: Template switching captured roughly one uniquely barcoded TCR beta cDNA molecule per two T cells in model experiments. To avoid experimental bias, donors of different ages were randomly spread across the sequencing lanes. Four age groups were formed from the donors: young (average roughly 15 years), middle-aged (approximately 41), aged (around 62) and long-lived (82). For two donors (one aged 18 to 30 and one aged 80 or older), the study analyzed two additional independent replicas of 1 million unique cDNA reads from the same blood draw. To track age-related changes in TCR beta repertoire diversity, the study relied on deep sequencing normalized with unique cDNA molecular identifiers.

Overall study outcomes, separate from this receptor: Estimates of total diversity based on one million sequenced T cells were regarded as lower bounds and as underestimates. Bulk unsorted PBMC profiling prevented conclusive comparison of naive and antigen-experienced compartments. Because the CMV infection status of the donors was unknown, age-related changes in expanded clonotypes may potentially have been confounded. There was a strong correlation between observed TCR beta diversity and the percentage of naive T cells measured by flow cytometry. Compared with the aged group, the long-lived group had more naive CD4+ T cells, fewer expanded clones and increased TCR diversity, a pattern suggesting age selection. Observed TCR beta diversity per million T cells fell roughly linearly with age, and a significant reduction was already apparent by age about 38.

Systemically healthy Caucasian individuals from Russia, 39 in total and aged roughly 6 to 90 years, were included as donors. Approximately 9.3 milliliters of peripheral blood were drawn from each donor into EDTA-treated Vacutainer tubes. Ficoll-Paque density-gradient centrifugation was used to isolate PBMCs, with at least 6.5 million per sample. Total RNA was extracted from PBMCs with Trizol reagent, with at least 5 micrograms obtained per sample. The percentages of naive CD45RAhigh/CD27high T cells were determined by flow cytometry on a PBMC aliquot from every donor. The junction shows trimming of 3 bases on V and 5 bases on J, and the gene matches do not reach 7 bases of it. The germline V gene encodes CDR1 SGHTA and CDR2 FQGNSA. The CDR3 sequence holds 15 residues, the cysteine and phenylalanine included. The kept DNA is CDR3 alone, 45 bases in frame from the first base.

Rearrangement joined TRBV7-2 to TRBJ2-5, with TRBD1 identical over 9 junction bases. The receptor was derived from a woman aged 40 to 50 in good health. The sequenced sample was blood. CDR3 protein: CASSFSLQGAETQYF. DNA sequence: TGTGCCAGCAGCTTTTCACTACAGGGGGCGGAGACCCAGTACTTC.